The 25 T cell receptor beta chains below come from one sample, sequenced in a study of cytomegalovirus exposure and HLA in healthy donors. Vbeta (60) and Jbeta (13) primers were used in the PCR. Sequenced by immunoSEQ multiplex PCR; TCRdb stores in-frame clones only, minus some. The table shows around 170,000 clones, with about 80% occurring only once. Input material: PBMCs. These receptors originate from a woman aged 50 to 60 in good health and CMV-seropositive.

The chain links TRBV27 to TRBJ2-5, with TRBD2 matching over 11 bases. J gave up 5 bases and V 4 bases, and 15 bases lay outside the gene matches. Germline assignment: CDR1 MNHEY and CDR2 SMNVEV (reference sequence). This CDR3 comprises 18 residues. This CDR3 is CASSSSGGIQATRETQYF. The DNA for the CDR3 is TGTGCCAGCAGTTCTAGCGGGGGGATCCAAGCAACGAGGGAGACCCAGTACTTC.

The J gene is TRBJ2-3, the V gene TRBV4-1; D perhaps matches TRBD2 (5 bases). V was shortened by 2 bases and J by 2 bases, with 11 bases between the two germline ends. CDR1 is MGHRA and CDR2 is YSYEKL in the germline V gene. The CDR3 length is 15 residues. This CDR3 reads CASSQSDSYTDTQYF. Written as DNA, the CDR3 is TGCGCCAGCAGCCAATCGGACTCCTACACAGATACGCAGTATTTT.

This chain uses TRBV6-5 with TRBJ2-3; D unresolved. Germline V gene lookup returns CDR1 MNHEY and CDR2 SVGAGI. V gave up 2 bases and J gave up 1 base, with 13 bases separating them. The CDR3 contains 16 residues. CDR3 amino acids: CASSYGPRLGTDTQYF. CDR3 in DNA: TGTGCCAGCAGTTACGGTCCTAGGTTGGGCACAGATACGCAGTATTTT.

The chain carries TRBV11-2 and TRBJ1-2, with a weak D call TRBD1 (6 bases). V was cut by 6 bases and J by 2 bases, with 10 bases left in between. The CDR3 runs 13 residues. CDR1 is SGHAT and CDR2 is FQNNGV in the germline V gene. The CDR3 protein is CASSTGLNYGYTF. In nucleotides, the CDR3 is TGTGCCAGCAGTACAGGGCTGAACTATGGCTACACCTTC. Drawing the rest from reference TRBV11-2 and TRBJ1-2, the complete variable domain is EAGVAQSPRYKIIEKRQSVAFWCNPISGHATLYWYQQILGQGPKLLIQFQNNGVVDDSQLPKDRFSAERLKGVDSTLKIQPAKLEDSAVYLCASSTGLNYGYTFGSGTRLTVV.

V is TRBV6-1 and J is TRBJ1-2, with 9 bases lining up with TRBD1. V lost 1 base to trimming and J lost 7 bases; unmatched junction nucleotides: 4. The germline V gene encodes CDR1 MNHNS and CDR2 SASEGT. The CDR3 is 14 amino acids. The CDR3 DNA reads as TGTGCCAGCAGTGAAGGGGACAGGGTGGGTGGCTACACCTTC. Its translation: CASSEGDRVGGYTF.

The chain's CDR3 is CASNSFYSNQPQHF. CDR3 DNA: TGTGCCAGTAACAGCTTCTATAGCAATCAGCCCCAGCATTTT. The chain combines TRBV19 with TRBJ1-5; D uncertain. The length of the CDR3 is 14 residues. Per germline, CDR1 LNHDA and CDR2 SQIVND (reference sequence). The V end was cut by 7 bases, the J end by 0 bases, with 10 bases between.

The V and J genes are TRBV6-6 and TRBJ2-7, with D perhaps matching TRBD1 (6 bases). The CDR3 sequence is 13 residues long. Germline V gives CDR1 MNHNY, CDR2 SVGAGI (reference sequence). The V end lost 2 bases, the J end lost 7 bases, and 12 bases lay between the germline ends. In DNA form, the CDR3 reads TGTGCCAGCAGTTACCCCGGGACATTGGAGCAGTACTTC. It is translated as CASSYPGTLEQYF.

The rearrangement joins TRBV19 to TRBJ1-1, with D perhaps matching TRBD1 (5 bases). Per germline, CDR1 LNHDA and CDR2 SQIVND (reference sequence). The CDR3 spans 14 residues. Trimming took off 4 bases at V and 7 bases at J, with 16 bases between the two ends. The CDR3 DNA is TGTGCCAGTAGTAGCGCCGGGGGAGGGAGTGAAGCTTTCTTT. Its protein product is CASSSAGGGSEAFF.

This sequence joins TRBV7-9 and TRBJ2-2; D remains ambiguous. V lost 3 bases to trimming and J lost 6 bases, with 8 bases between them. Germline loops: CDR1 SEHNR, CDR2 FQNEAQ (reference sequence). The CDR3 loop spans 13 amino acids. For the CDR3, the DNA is TGTGCCAGCAGCTTTGCCGGGTCCGGGGAGCTGTTTTTT. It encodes CASSFAGSGELFF.

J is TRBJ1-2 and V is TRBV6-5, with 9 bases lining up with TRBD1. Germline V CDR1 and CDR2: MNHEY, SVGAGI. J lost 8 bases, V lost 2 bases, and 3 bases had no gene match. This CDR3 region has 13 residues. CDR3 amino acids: CASSYRTGVGYTF. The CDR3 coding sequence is TGTGCCAGCAGTTACAGGACAGGGGTCGGCTACACCTTC.

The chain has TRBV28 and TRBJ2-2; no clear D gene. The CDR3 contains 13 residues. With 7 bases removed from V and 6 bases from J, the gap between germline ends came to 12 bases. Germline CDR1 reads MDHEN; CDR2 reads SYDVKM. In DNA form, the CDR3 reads TGTGCCAGCACCCAGACGGGTCCCGGGGAGCTGTTTTTT. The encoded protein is CASTQTGPGELFF.

CDR3 amino acids: CASSLGEYGYTF. CDR3 nucleotides: TGCGCCAGCAGCTTGGGGGAGTATGGCTACACCTTC. The V call is TRBV5-1, the J call TRBJ1-2; D unresolved. The CDR3 runs to 12 residues. Trimming pared 0 bases from V and 5 bases from J, leaving 5 bases between. Germline V gives CDR1 SGHRS, CDR2 YFSETQ.

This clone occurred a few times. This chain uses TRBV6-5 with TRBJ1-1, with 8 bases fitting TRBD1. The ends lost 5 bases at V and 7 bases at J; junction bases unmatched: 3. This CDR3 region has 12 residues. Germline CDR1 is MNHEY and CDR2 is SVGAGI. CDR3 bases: TGTGCCAGCAGTGTACAGGGGGGTGAAGCTTTCTTT. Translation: CASSVQGGEAFF.

In DNA, the CDR3 is TGTGCCAGCAGCTTGGGAGCAAGAGCTAGCACAGATACGCAGTATTTT. Translated, it gives CASSLGARASTDTQYF. The chain links TRBV5-8 to TRBJ2-3, with unresolved D. The CDR3 consists of 16 residues. V was trimmed by 0 bases and J by 0 bases, leaving 11 bases between them. Germline assignment: CDR1 SGHTS and CDR2 YDEGEE.

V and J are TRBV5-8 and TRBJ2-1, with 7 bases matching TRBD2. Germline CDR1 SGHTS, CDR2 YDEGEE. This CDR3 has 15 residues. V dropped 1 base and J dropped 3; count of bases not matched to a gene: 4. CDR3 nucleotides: TGTGCCAGCAGCTTGTGGGGGGACTACTACAATGAGCAGTTCTTC. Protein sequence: CASSLWGDYYNEQFF.

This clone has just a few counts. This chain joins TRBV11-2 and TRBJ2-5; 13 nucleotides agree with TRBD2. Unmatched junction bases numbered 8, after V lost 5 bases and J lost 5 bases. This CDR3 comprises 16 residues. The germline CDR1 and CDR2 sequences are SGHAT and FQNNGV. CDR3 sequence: CASSRTSGGAGETQYF. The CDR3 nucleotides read TGTGCCAGCAGCCGCACTAGCGGGGGGGCCGGTGAGACCCAGTACTTC. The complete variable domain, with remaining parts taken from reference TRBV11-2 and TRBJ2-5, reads EAGVAQSPRYKIIEKRQSVAFWCNPISGHATLYWYQQILGQGPKLLIQFQNNGVVDDSQLPKDRFSAERLKGVDSTLKIQPAKLEDSAVYLCASSRTSGGAGETQYFGPGTRLLVL.

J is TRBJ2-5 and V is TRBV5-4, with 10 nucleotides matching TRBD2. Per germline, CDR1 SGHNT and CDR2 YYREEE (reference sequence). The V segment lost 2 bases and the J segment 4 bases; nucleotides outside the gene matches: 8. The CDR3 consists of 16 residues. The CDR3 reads CASSFNRGTSVETQYF. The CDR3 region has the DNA TGTGCCAGCAGCTTCAATCGAGGGACTAGCGTAGAGACCCAGTACTTC.

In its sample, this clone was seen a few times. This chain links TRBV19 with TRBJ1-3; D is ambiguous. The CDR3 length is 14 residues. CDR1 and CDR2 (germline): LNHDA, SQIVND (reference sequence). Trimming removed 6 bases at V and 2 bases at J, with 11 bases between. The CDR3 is CASRGLGAGNTIYF. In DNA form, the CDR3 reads TGTGCCAGTAGAGGTCTAGGTGCTGGAAACACCATATATTTT.

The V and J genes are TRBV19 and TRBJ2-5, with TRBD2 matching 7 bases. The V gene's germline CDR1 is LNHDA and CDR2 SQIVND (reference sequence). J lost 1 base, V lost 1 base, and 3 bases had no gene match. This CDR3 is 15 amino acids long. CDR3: CASSIASGTQETQYF. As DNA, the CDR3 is TGTGCCAGTAGTATAGCAAGCGGGACCCAAGAGACCCAGTACTTC.

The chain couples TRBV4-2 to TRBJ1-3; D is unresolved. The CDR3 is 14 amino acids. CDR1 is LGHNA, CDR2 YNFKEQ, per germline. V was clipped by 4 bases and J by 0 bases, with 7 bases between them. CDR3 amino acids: CASSLVASGNTIYF. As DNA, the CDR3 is TGTGCCAGCAGCCTGGTAGCCTCTGGAAACACCATATATTTT.

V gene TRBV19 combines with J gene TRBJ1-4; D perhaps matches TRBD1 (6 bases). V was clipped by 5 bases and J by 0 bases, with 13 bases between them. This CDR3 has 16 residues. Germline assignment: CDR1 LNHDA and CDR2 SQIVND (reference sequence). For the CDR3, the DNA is TGTGCCAGTAGTTCGACAGGTACCGCAACTAATGAAAAACTGTTTTTT. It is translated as CASSSTGTATNEKLFF.

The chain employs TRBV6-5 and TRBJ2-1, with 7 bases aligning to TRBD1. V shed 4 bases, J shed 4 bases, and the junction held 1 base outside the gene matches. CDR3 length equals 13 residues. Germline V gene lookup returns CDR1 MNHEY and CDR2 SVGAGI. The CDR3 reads CASSLDRYNEQFF. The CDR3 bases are TGTGCCAGCAGTTTGGACAGGTACAATGAGCAGTTCTTC.

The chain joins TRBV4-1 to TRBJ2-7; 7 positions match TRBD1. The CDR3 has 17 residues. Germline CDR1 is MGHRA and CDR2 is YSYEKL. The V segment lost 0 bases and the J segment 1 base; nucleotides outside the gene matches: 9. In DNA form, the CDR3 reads TGCGCCAGCAGCCAAGATTCTAACAGGGGTGGTTCCTACGAGCAGTACTTC. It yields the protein CASSQDSNRGGSYEQYF.

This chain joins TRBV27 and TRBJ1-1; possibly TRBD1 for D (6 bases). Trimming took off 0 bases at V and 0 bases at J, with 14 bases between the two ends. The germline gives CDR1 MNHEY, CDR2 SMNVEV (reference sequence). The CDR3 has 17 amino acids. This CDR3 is CASSLSRGGSLNTEAFF. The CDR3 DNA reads TGTGCCAGCAGTTTATCTAGGGGGGGCAGTTTGAACACTGAAGCTTTCTTT.

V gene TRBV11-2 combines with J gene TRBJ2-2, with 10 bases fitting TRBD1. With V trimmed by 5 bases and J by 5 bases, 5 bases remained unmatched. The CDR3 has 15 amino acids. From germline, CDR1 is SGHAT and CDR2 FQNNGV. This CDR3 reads CASSRTGGFTGELFF. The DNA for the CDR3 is TGTGCCAGCAGCAGGACAGGGGGGTTTACCGGGGAGCTGTTTTTT. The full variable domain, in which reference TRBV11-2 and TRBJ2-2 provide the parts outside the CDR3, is EAGVAQSPRYKIIEKRQSVAFWCNPISGHATLYWYQQILGQGPKLLIQFQNNGVVDDSQLPKDRFSAERLKGVDSTLKIQPAKLEDSAVYLCASSRTGGFTGELFFGEGSRLTVL.